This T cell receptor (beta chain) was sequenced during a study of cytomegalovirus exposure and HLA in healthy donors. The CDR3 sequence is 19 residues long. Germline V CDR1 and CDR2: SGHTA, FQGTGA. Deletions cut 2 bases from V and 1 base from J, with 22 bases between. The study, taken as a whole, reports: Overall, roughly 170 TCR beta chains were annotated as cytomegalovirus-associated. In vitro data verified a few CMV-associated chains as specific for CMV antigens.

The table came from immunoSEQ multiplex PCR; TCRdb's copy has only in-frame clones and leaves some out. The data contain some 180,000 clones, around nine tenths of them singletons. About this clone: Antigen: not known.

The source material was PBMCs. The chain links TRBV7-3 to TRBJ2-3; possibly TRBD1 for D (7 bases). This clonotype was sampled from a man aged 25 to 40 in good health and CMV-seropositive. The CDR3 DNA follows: TGTGCCAGCAGCTTACACAGGTCAGGGGGGCATCAACGCACAGATACGCAGTATTTT. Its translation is CASSLHRSGGHQRTDTQYF.